The 12 T cell receptor beta chains below all came from one sample that was sequenced in a study of blood T cell repertoires in COVID-19 (dated by TCRdb to about 2020). Receptor amplification or capture employed the immunoSEQ multiplex PCR assay. The immuneACCESS repertoire file appears here via TCRdb, limited to in-frame rearrangements. These files lack a portion of the clones; in checked studies, under half of the deficit traces to unresolved V genes, and the cause of the others is not known. The sample table lists tens of thousands of clones, approximately 90% of them with a count of one. Of the sample, 8% to 10% is held by the ten largest clones. Sequencing used peripheral blood. The receptors here all came from a man aged 45 to 65 with active COVID-19.

The V gene is TRBV7-2, the J gene TRBJ2-5, with D perhaps TRBD2 (6 bases). V was trimmed by 3 bases and J by 2 bases, leaving 10 bases between them. CDR1 is SGHTA, CDR2 FQGNSA, per germline. The CDR3 has 14 amino acids. The CDR3 sequence: CASSFGGVQETQYF. The CDR3 nucleotides are TGTGCCAGCAGCTTCGGCGGGGTGCAAGAGACCCAGTACTTC. Filled out from reference TRBV7-2 and TRBJ2-5, the complete variable domain reads GAGVSQSPSNKVTEKGKDVELRCDPISGHTALYWYRQSLGQGLEFLIYFQGNSAPDKSGLPSDRFSAERTGGSVSTLTIQRTQQEDSAVYLCASSFGGVQETQYFGPGTRLLVL.

The chain couples TRBV4-1 to TRBJ1-2; 8 bases match TRBD1. Trimming cost V 3 bases and J 8 bases; bases outside gene matches: 20. Germline V gene data show CDR1 as MGHRA and CDR2 as YSYEKL. This CDR3 is built from 18 residues. CDR3 coding DNA: TGCGCCAGCAGCCAGGGGCTTGGCGGCAGGGGGCTTTCTGACGGCTACACCTTC. As protein: CASSQGLGGRGLSDGYTF.

V is TRBV11-2 and J is TRBJ2-5, with D possibly TRBD2 on 5 matching bases. The CDR3 runs 13 residues. The V and J ends lost 5 bases and 5 bases respectively, with 12 bases between them. Germline V CDR1 and CDR2: SGHAT, FQNNGV. The CDR3: CASSKGGGETQYF. The CDR3 DNA follows: TGTGCCAGCAGCAAGGGCGGCGGGGAGACCCAGTACTTC.

V is TRBV10-3 and J is TRBJ2-1, with D possibly TRBD2 on 6 matching bases. CDR3 length: 16 amino acids. With 7 bases removed from V and 7 bases from J, the gap between germline ends came to 23 bases. Germline V gene lookup returns CDR1 ENHRY and CDR2 SYGVKD. CDR3 sequence reads: CAINGRGGTPLNEQFF. The CDR3 DNA is TGTGCCATCAATGGGCGGGGCGGCACCCCGTTAAATGAGCAGTTCTTC.

V usage is TRBV18 and J usage is TRBJ1-4, with TRBD1 as a possible D gene (5 bases). The V and J ends lost 2 bases and 0 bases respectively, with 16 bases between them. Per the germline V gene, CDR1 is KGHSH and CDR2 is LQKENI. The length of the CDR3 is 18 residues. The CDR3 DNA sequence: TGTGCCAGCTCACCAGGAGGGGTTGAGACCTCAACTAATGAAAAACTGTTTTTT. Its translation: CASSPGGVETSTNEKLFF.

J is TRBJ1-4 and V is TRBV7-6, with a tentative D call TRBD1 (5 bases). V was pared by 4 bases and J by 0 bases, with 9 bases between. The CDR3 is made up of 15 amino acids. Germline CDR1 reads SGHVS; CDR2 reads FNYEAQ. CDR3 residues: CASSYRQSTNEKLFF. CDR3 in DNA: TGTGCCAGCAGCTATAGACAGTCAACTAATGAAAAACTGTTTTTT.

The gene calls are TRBV9 and TRBJ2-7; 8 nucleotides match TRBD2. The CDR3 length is 15 residues. Germline loops: CDR1 SGDLS, CDR2 YYNGEE. Unmatched junction bases numbered 6, after V lost 0 bases and J lost 4 bases. CDR3 sequence: CASSVGSSGSYEQYF. The DNA of the CDR3 is TGTGCCAGCAGCGTAGGGTCTAGCGGGTCATACGAGCAGTACTTC.

The CDR3 here is CASSRRGANEQFF. The CDR3 bases are TGTGCCAGCAGCCGCCGGGGGGCCAATGAGCAGTTCTTC. The chain has TRBV7-9 and TRBJ2-1, with D possibly TRBD2 on 7 matching bases. V lost 5 bases and J lost 6, with 11 bases in between. Germline V gives CDR1 SEHNR, CDR2 FQNEAQ (reference sequence). The CDR3 has 13 amino acids.

The chain combines TRBV4-1 with TRBJ1-2; weak D call: TRBD1 (6 bases). The CDR3 spans 14 residues. Between the trimmed V and J ends, which lost 2 bases and 6 bases, there was a span of 13 bases. Germline CDR1 reads MGHRA; CDR2 reads YSYEKL. The CDR3 reads CASSQWEGEDGYTF. The CDR3 DNA reads TGCGCCAGCAGCCAATGGGAGGGGGAGGATGGCTACACCTTC.

The CDR3 spells CASSYFYTF. The CDR3 nucleotides read TGTGCCAGCAGCTATTTCTACACCTTC. The V and J genes are TRBV9 and TRBJ1-2; D is uncertain. This CDR3 is built from 9 residues. The ends were cut back, 4 bases at V and 10 bases at J, with 5 bases in the middle. Germline-derived CDR1 and CDR2 are SGDLS and YYNGEE.

The chain is built from TRBV15 and TRBJ2-7; maybe TRBD1 (5 bases). Deletions cut 4 bases from V and 2 bases from J, with 21 bases between. The CDR3 is 17 amino acids. Germline V gives CDR1 LNHNV, CDR2 YYDKDF (reference sequence). DNA for the CDR3: TGTGCCACCAGCATCGATGGATTGGGGCCCGGAACCTACGAGCAGTACTTC. Protein product: CATSIDGLGPGTYEQYF.

This chain joins TRBV6-5 and TRBJ2-6; TRBD2 might be the D (5 bases). This CDR3 region has 15 residues. The germline V gene has CDR1 MNHEY and CDR2 SVGAGI. V was clipped by 2 bases and J by 0 bases, with 5 bases between them. Here the CDR3 reads CASSYGLSGANVLTF. DNA of the CDR3: TGTGCCAGCAGTTACGGACTCTCTGGGGCCAACGTCCTGACTTTC.